These T cell receptor beta chains were read from a single sample in a study of radiotherapy plus CTLA-4 blockade in lung cancer. The method was immunoSEQ multiplex PCR; TCRdb's version includes in-frame clones alone and lacks a portion of them. Of around 56,000 clones in the sample, approximately 80% were seen once. The sample here was peripheral blood, taken from a patient treated with radiotherapy plus ipilimumab. These TCRs come from a human donor with non-small cell lung cancer who had a complete response to radiotherapy plus ipilimumab. The CDR3 runs from the conserved cysteine through the conserved F or W. D genes are given only for firm matches. Where a row states a size, it is once, few, many or the class of an expanded clone; other rows omit it.

TRBJ1-4	-	TRBV10-3	medium-sized	CAISEAGEKLFF	TGTGCCATCAGTGAGGCAGGCGAAAAACTGTTTTTT
TRBJ1-5	-	TRBV9	-	CASSVGSGSNQPQHF	TGTGCCAGCAGCGTAGGGTCAGGGTCCAATCAGCCCCAGCATTTT
TRBJ2-7	TRBD2	TRBV10-3	-	CAISGVSGGVTYEQYF	TGTGCCATCAGTGGGGTTAGCGGGGGGGTAACCTACGAGCAGTACTTC
TRBJ2-1	TRBD2	TRBV6-5	-	CASSLIAGHEQFF	TGTGCCAGCAGCCTTATAGCGGGACATGAGCAGTTCTTC
TRBJ1-2	-	TRBV5-4	few	CASSLPDSHTNYGYTF	TGTGCCAGCAGCTTGCCGGACAGCCATACTAACTATGGCTACACCTTC
TRBJ1-1	-	TRBV5-6	-	CASSFVARTNTEAFF	TGTGCCAGCAGCTTTGTCGCCAGGACAAACACTGAAGCTTTCTTT
TRBJ1-1	TRBD1	TRBV5-1	-	CASALYYRGNTEAFF	TGCGCCAGCGCCTTATACTACAGGGGGAACACTGAAGCTTTCTTT
TRBJ2-1	TRBD2	TRBV4-1	-	CASSQDSGRKYNEQFF	TGCGCCAGCAGCCAAGATAGCGGGAGAAAGTACAATGAGCAGTTCTTC
TRBJ2-5	TRBD1	TRBV7-9	few	CASDGQENQETQYF	TGTGCCAGCGACGGACAGGAGAACCAAGAGACCCAGTACTTC
TRBJ1-5	-	TRBV5-6	-	CASNLKGGPQHF	TGTGCCAGCAACTTGAAAGGGGGGCCCCAGCATTTT
TRBJ1-4	TRBD1	TRBV5-1	-	CASSLSQGGGQEKLFF	TGCGCCAGCAGCTTGTCCCAAGGGGGCGGTCAAGAAAAACTGTTTTTT
TRBJ1-4	-	TRBV6-5	-	CASSGQRNEKLFF	TGTGCCAGCAGCGGACAGAGGAATGAAAAACTGTTTTTT
TRBJ2-2	-	TRBV15	-	CATSRPSSSGELFF	TGTGCCACCAGCAGACCGTCGAGTTCCGGGGAGCTGTTTTTT
TRBJ1-2	-	TRBV14	-	CASSQDHSGNYGYTF	TGTGCCAGCAGCCAAGATCACAGCGGTAACTATGGCTACACCTTC
TRBJ2-5	TRBD2	TRBV5-1	-	CASSDGGAREAQYF	TGCGCCAGCTCCGACGGGGGGGCCCGAGAGGCCCAGTACTTC
TRBJ2-5	-	TRBV13	-	CASSLAVQETQYF	TGTGCCAGCAGCTTAGCGGTCCAAGAGACCCAGTACTTC
TRBJ2-2	-	TRBV2	-	CASSAGSANTGELFF	TGTGCCAGCAGTGCGGGGTCGGCGAACACCGGGGAGCTGTTTTTT
TRBJ1-1	-	TRBV2	-	CASSLQYTGNTEAFF	TGTGCCAGCAGCCTACAATACACAGGGAACACTGAAGCTTTCTTT
TRBJ2-7	-	TRBV6-5	-	CASSLRGSGYEQYF	TGTGCCAGCAGTCTCAGGGGCAGCGGTTACGAGCAGTACTTC
TRBJ1-4	-	TRBV7-2	-	CASSLSNEKLFF	TGTGCCAGCAGCCTCTCTAATGAAAAACTGTTTTTT
TRBJ2-3	TRBD2	TRBV9	-	CASSEASGGSTDTQYF	TGTGCCAGCAGCGAGGCGAGCGGGGGTAGCACAGATACGCAGTATTTT
TRBJ2-5	TRBD1	TRBV7-1	-	CASSVHRGLGETQYF	TGTGCCAGCAGCGTCCACAGGGGGCTGGGGGAGACCCAGTACTTC
TRBJ2-3	-	TRBV11-2	-	CASSFGTPSTDTQYF	TGTGCCAGCAGCTTCGGGACACCAAGCACAGATACGCAGTATTTT
TRBJ2-5	-	TRBV5-1	few	CASSTTTSAETQYF	TGCGCCAGCAGCACCACGACATCGGCAGAGACCCAGTACTTC
TRBJ2-1	TRBD2	TRBV4-3	-	CASSQSRAGWSDEQFF	TGCGCCAGCAGCCAATCTCGAGCGGGGTGGTCTGATGAGCAGTTCTTC
TRBJ2-7	-	TRBV7-2	few	CASSLDARAYEQYF	TGTGCCAGCAGCTTAGACGCCAGGGCCTACGAGCAGTACTTC
TRBJ2-3	-	TRBV18	-	CASSPGVSAGRTDTQYF	TGTGCCAGCTCACCAGGAGTCTCGGCGGGACGCACAGATACGCAGTATTTT
TRBJ2-1	TRBD1	TRBV28	-	CASLGTGGRNEQFF	TGTGCCAGCCTAGGGACAGGGGGCCGGAATGAGCAGTTCTTC
TRBJ1-1	-	TRBV4-1	few	CASSQDFAGVYTEAFF	TGCGCCAGCAGCCAAGATTTTGCGGGGGTCTACACTGAAGCTTTCTTT
TRBJ2-5	-	TRBV28	-	CASKTGWETQYF	TGTGCCAGCAAAACAGGGTGGGAGACCCAGTACTTC
TRBJ1-1	-	TRBV6-5	-	CASSYKRRAAGTEAFF	TGTGCCAGCAGTTATAAGAGACGGGCAGCGGGCACTGAAGCTTTCTTT
TRBJ1-1	TRBD1	TRBV7-8	-	CASSDYNRGNTEAFF	TGTGCCAGCAGCGACTACAACAGGGGGAACACTGAAGCTTTCTTT
TRBJ2-2	TRBD1	TRBV19	once	CASSIAGTGGFGELFF	TGTGCCAGTAGTATAGCTGGGACAGGGGGATTCGGGGAGCTGTTTTTT
TRBJ2-5	TRBD1	TRBV2	-	CASSGTGETQYF	TGTGCCAGCAGTGGGACAGGAGAGACCCAGTACTTC
TRBJ1-5	-	TRBV11-2	-	CASSLGLAEPQHF	TGTGCCAGCAGCTTAGGGTTGGCGGAGCCCCAGCATTTT
TRBJ1-3	-	TRBV19	-	CASTASSYSGNTIYF	TGTGCCAGTACCGCCAGTTCTTACTCTGGAAACACCATATATTTT
TRBJ2-5	TRBD1	TRBV2	-	CASIRTGQGQETQYF	TGTGCCAGCATTCGGACAGGGCAAGGCCAAGAGACCCAGTACTTC
TRBJ1-3	-	TRBV5-1	-	CASSLAYGGGSGNTIYF	TGCGCCAGCAGCTTGGCCTACGGGGGGGGTTCTGGAAACACCATATATTTT
TRBJ2-7	-	TRBV4-3	-	CASSQERIPPSYEQYF	TGCGCCAGCAGCCAAGAGAGGATACCCCCCTCCTACGAGCAGTATTTC